The rows below give T cell receptor beta chains drawn from one sample of a study of T-cell memory formation after mild COVID-19. TCRdb fed the 5' RACE reads into MiXCR, producing one record per CDR3 protein. The sample holds about 190,000 distinct CDR3 sequences; 8% to 11% are singletons and the top ten take around 2.9%. The material sequenced was PBMCs or a T cell subset sorted from them (not recorded which). The receptors derive from a man between 18 and 29 years old who had mild COVID-19 (a few samples of this study predate the infection). Cell type and time point are not known. Each CDR3 is given with its conserved first and last residue. D genes are given only for firm matches. Some rows mark clone size as missing; the rest say once, few, many or name a class of expanded clone.

d_call	v_call	clone_size	j_call	cdr3_nt	cdr3_aa
TRBD1	TRBV5-4	few	TRBJ2-2	TGTGCCAGCAGCGACTGGGACAGGGGAAACGGGGAGCTGTTTTTT	CASSDWDRGNGELFF
.	TRBV28	.	TRBJ1-5	TGTGCCAGCAGTTTATTCTTAGCTCAGCCCCAGCATTTT	CASSLFLAQPQHF
.	TRBV5-1	many	TRBJ1-2	.	CASSLEGASVRGYTF
.	TRBV5-4	few	TRBJ2-2	TGTGCCACCGGGGGCGCGAACACCGGGGAGCTGTTTTTT	CATGGANTGELFF
TRBD1	TRBV5-1	few	TRBJ1-2	TGCGCCAGCAGCTTTGAGGGGGCCGACTATGGCTACACCTTC	CASSFEGADYGYTF
TRBD2	TRBV12-3/TRBV12-4	many	TRBJ2-3	TGTGCCAGCAGCCTTAGCGGGGGGGCCATAGATACGCAGTATTTT	CASSLSGGAIDTQYF
TRBD1	TRBV5-6	few	TRBJ1-2	TGTGCCAGCAGCCAGTCCGGGACAGGGGGCGACTATGGCTACACCTTC	CASSQSGTGGDYGYTF
TRBD1	TRBV10-3	few	TRBJ2-5	TGTGCCATCCGTTTCGGACAGGGGTCGGAGACCCAGTACTTC	CAIRFGQGSETQYF
.	TRBV20-1	.	TRBJ2-5	TGCAGTGCTAGTAGTGTGTCCCTTCAAGAGACCCAGTACTTC	CSASSVSLQETQYF
.	TRBV12-3/TRBV12-4	few	TRBJ2-4	TGTGCCAGCAGTCCCGAGGGACACTTGGACCCCTCGTACTTC	CASSPEGHLDPSYF
.	TRBV7-2	few	TRBJ2-5	TGTGCCAGCAGCTTAGGGGCTTCGGTGGGGGGAGAGACCCAGTACTTC	CASSLGASVGGETQYF
.	TRBV5-1	.	TRBJ1-1	TGCGCCAGCAGCCCGGCAAGGCGAACGGACCTAGAGGCTTTCTTT	CASSPARRTDLEAFF
.	TRBV28	.	TRBJ1-5	TGTGCCACCAAGACTGGGGAACTCCCTCTTCGGGGTCAGCCCCAGCATTTT	CATKTGELPLRGQPQHF
.	TRBV4-1	few	TRBJ2-3	TGCGCCAGCAGCCAAGGTGATGGATGGGATACGCAGTATTTT	CASSQGDGWDTQYF
.	TRBV7-9	.	TRBJ1-2	TGTGCCAGCAGCTACGGACGTCTTGGCTACACCTTC	CASSYGRLGYTF
.	TRBV12-3/TRBV12-4	.	TRBJ2-7	TGTGCTAGTGGGGGCCCTTCGGAGCAGTACTTC	CASGGPSEQYF
TRBD2	TRBV7-3	.	TRBJ2-5	TGTGCCAGCAGCCCAGGACTAGCGGGGCCCCACCAAGAGACCCAGTACTTC	CASSPGLAGPHQETQYF
.	TRBV24-1	once	TRBJ1-2	TGTGCCACCAGTTCTCAAGACAGAAGGGGCTACACCTTC	CATSSQDRRGYTF
.	TRBV7-2	.	TRBJ2-1	TGTGCCAGCAGCGGCCTCAATCTAGCTCCGAGTGAGCAGTTCTTC	CASSGLNLAPSEQFF
.	TRBV20-1	.	TRBJ2-7	TGCAGTGCTATACGCGGCGTGAAAGGCTACGAGCAGTACTTC	CSAIRGVKGYEQYF
.	TRBV20-1	few	TRBJ1-2	TGCAGTGCAGGGAAAGGACAGTTCGATGGCTACACCTTC	CSAGKGQFDGYTF
.	TRBV12-3/TRBV12-4	few	TRBJ2-7	TGTGCCAGCAGTTTAGTCCCGGCCGAATCGTACGAGCAGTACTTC	CASSLVPAESYEQYF
.	TRBV5-1	many	TRBJ1-1	TGCGCCAGCAGCTTGGAGCGGGCGAACACTGAAGCTTTCTTT	CASSLERANTEAFF
.	TRBV7-9	.	TRBJ2-1	TGTGCCAGCACCCCTCGCGGGGCTATCAATGAGCAGTTCTTC	CASTPRGAINEQFF
TRBD1	TRBV7-9	many	TRBJ2-3	TGTGCCAGCAGCTTGCAGGGGGAAAGCACAGATACGCAGTATTTT	CASSLQGESTDTQYF
.	TRBV7-6	many	TRBJ2-1	TGTGCCAGCACCAAATCAGCGGACTCCTACAATGAGCAGTTCTTC	CASTKSADSYNEQFF
.	TRBV5-1	few	TRBJ2-7	TGCGCCAGCAGCTCATACGGACCGACCTACGAGCAGTACTTC	CASSSYGPTYEQYF
TRBD1	TRBV4-3	many	TRBJ2-3	TGCGCCAGCAGCCAAGAAACAGGGGGTTTTATAGATACGCAGTATTTT	CASSQETGGFIDTQYF
TRBD2	TRBV9	.	TRBJ2-1	TGTGCCAGCAGCGTAGGCGGGTTGGCTAGCGGGGGCTCCTACAATGAGCAGTTCTTC	CASSVGGLASGGSYNEQFF
.	TRBV7-2	many	TRBJ2-5	TGTGCCAGCAGCTTCGGACTAACACCTCAGGGGCGAGAGACCCAGTACTTC	CASSFGLTPQGRETQYF
.	TRBV24-1	.	TRBJ2-5	TGTGCCACCAGTGACCCAGGGGCGGCAGGAACCCAAGAGACCCAGTACTTC	CATSDPGAAGTQETQYF